Described below is a single T cell receptor (beta chain) sequence and its context. As yet, its antigen is unknown. V lost 5 bases, J lost 3 bases, and 8 bases lay in between. CDR1 is KGHSH, CDR2 LQKENI, per germline. This CDR3 region has 13 residues. TCRdb's table, derived via immunoSEQ multiplex PCR, lists solely in-frame clones and lacks some. This table has some 3,600 clones, more than 25% appearing once. The source of the sample is a study of T cells in localized non-small cell lung cancer. Study results and limitations: The study sequenced only one region of the tumor. As a result, intratumor heterogeneity could not be excluded and remains possible. Across samples, adjacent lung featured a median around 60 of the top 100 tumor clones.

The V and J genes are TRBV18 and TRBJ1-5; no definite D call. The origin of this receptor is a man aged 40 to 75 with stage II lung adenocarcinoma. Sequenced here: lung tumor tissue, sampled before any cancer treatment. CDR3 DNA: TGTGCCAGCTCAAGCACACACAATCAGCCCCAGCATTTT. Its protein product is CASSSTHNQPQHF.